This T cell receptor (beta chain) came from a study of response to subunit inactivated influenza vaccine listed by TCRdb under 2018. At the level of the whole study: Deep quantitative profiling of the T cell receptor repertoire was used in the study to follow responses to a trivalent subunit inactivated influenza vaccine.

The CDR3 spans 13 residues, from the cysteine through the phenylalanine. The CDR3 DNA has 39 bases and is translated from base 1. The germline V gene provides CDR1 SGHRS and CDR2 YFSETQ. V sheds 0 bases and J sheds 6 bases, leaving 6 bases between their ends. This clonotype was recorded a few times. Its target antigen remains unknown. No base-level quality is on record; no much larger clone is a single base apart. Library preparation was by RT-PCR. The run used an Illumina HiSeq 2500. The raw public reads went through TCRdb reprocessing: fastp at Q25, MiXCR clone calling, in-frame beta chains kept. Entries that share a CDR3 protein sequence are merged under the most common genes and DNA. For this sample the table gives 500,000 to 600,000 distinct CDR3 sequences, of which 11% to 15% were detected only once. Roughly 11% of the sample is in the top ten clones. What the work shows at the level of the full study, not this receptor alone: The authors suggested that each seasonal influenza vaccination may recruit only a limited number of new T cells.

Recombination connected TRBV5-1 to TRBJ2-2; no D gene call is confident. Sample: PBMCs from blood, taken roughly 12 days after vaccination. The TCR comes from a man between 45 and 60 years old who received an inactivated influenza vaccine. Donor details come from another sample of the same person, matched by shared clones. The nucleotides read TGCGCCAGCAGCTTGGAGGTCCCCGGGGAGCTGTTTTTT. This yields the protein CASSLEVPGELFF.